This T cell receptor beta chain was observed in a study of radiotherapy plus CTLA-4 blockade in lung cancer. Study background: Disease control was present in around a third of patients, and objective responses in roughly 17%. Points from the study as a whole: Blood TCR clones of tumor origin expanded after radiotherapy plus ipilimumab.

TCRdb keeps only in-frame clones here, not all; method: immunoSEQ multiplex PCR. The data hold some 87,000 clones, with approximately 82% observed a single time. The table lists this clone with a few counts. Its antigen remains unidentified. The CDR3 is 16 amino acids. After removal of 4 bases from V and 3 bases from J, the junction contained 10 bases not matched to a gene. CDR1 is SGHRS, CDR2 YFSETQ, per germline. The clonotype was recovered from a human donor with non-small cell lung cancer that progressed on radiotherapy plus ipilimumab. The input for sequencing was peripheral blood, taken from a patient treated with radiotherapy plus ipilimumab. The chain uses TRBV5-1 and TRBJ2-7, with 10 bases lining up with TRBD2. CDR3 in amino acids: CASSRGELAGIYEQYF. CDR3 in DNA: TGCGCCAGCAGCAGGGGGGAACTAGCGGGGATCTACGAGCAGTACTTC.